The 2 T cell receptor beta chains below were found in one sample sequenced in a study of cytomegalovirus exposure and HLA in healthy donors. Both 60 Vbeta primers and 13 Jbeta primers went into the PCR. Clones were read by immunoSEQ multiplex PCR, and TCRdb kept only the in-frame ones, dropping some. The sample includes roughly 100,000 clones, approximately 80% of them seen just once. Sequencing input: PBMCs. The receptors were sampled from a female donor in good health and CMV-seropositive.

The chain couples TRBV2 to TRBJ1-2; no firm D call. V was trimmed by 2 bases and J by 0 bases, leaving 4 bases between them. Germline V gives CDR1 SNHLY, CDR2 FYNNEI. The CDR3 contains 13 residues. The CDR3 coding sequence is TGTGCCAGCAGTGAACTCCCTAACTATGGCTACACCTTC. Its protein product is CASSELPNYGYTF. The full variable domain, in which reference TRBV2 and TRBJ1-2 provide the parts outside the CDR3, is EPEVTQTPSHQVTQMGQEVILRCVPISNHLYFYWYRQILGQKVEFLVSFYNNEISEKSEIFDDQFSVERPDGSNFTLKIRSTKLEDSAMYFCASSELPNYGYTFGSGTRLTVV.

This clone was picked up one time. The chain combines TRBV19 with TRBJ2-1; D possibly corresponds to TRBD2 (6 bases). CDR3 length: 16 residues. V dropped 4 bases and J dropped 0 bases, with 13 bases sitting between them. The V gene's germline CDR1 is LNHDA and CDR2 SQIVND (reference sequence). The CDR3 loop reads CASSSSSVSSYNEQFF. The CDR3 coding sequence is TGTGCCAGTAGTAGCTCTAGCGTAAGCTCCTACAATGAGCAGTTCTTC.